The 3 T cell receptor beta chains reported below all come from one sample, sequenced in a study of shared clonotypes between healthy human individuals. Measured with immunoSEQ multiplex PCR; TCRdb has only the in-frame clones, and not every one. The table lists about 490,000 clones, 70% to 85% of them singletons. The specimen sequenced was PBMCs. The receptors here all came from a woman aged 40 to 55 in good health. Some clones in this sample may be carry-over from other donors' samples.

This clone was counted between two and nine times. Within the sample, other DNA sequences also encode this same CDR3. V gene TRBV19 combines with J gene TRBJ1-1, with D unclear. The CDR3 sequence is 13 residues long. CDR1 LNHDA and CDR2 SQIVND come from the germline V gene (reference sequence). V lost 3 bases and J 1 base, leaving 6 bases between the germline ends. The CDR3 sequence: CASSIWGNTEAFF. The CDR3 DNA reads TGTGCCAGTAGTATTTGGGGGAACACTGAAGCTTTCTTT.

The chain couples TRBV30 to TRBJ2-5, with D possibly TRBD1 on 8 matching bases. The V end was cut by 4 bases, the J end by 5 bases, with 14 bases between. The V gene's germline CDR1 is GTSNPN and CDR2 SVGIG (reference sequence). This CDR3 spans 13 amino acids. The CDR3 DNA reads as TGTGCCTGGACCGGACAGGGAGGGGAGACCCAGTACTTC. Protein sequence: CAWTGQGGETQYF.

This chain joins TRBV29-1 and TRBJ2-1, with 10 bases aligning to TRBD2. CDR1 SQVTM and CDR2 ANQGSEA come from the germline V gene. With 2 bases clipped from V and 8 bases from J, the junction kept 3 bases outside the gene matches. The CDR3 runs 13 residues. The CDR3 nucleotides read TGCAGCGTTGAATCTAGCGGGAGAGATGAGCAGTTCTTC. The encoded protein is CSVESSGRDEQFF.